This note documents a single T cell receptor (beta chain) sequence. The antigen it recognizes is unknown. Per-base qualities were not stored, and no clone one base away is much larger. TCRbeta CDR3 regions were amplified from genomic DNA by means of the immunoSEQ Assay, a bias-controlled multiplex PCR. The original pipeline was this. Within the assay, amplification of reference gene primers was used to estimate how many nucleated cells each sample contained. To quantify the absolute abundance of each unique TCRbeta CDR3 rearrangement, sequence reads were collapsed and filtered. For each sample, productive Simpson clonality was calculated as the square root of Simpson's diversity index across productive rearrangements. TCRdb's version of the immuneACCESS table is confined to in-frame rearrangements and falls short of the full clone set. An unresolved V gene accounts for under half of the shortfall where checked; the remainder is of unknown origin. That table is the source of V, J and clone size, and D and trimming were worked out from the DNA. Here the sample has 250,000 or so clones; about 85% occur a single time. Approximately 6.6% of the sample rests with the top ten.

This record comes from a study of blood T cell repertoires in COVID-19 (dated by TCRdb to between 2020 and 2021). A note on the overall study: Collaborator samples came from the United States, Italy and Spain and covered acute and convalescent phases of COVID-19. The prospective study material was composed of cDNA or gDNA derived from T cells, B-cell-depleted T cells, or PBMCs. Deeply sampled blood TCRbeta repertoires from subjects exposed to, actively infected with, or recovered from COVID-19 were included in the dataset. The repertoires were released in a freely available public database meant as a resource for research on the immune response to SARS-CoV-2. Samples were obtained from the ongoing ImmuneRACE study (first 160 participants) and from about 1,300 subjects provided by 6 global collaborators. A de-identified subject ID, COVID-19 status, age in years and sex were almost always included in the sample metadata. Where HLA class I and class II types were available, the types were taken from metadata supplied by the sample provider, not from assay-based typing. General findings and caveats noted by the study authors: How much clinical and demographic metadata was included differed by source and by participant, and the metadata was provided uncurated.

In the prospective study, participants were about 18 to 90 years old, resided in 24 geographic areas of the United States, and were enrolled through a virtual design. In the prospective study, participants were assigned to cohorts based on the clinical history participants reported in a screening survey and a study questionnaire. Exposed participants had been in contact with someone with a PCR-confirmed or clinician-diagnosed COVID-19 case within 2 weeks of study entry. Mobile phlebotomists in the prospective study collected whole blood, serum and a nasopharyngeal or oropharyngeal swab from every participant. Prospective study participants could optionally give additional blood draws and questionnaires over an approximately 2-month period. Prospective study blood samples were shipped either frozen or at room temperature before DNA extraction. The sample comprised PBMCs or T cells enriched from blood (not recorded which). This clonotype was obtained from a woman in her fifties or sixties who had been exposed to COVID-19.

The CDR3 corresponds to CSVGGRDFTEAFF. The DNA sequence is as follows: TGCAGCGTTGGGGGCAGGGACTTCACTGAAGCTTTCTTT. The chain couples TRBV29-1 to TRBJ1-1; the D gene is possibly TRBD1, with 5 bases matching. The germline V gene yields SQVTM for CDR1 and ANQGSEA for CDR2. Counted from cysteine to phenylalanine, this CDR3 has 13 amino acids. Only CDR3 DNA is held: 39 bases, read in frame from base 1. The trim is 4 bases for V and 4 bases for J, with a gap of 13 bases between the germline ends.